A selection of T cell receptor beta chains follows, all from one sample in a study of type 1 regulatory T cells. TCRdb recomputed calls from the reads with MiXCR, one row per CDR3 protein. This sample has approximately 97,000 distinct CDR3 sequences, with 30% to 35% found just once. The sequencing sample was made of CD4+ T cells, either the whole sample or a sorted fraction (not recorded which). These receptors originate from a human donor in good health. Each CDR3 is given with its conserved first and last residue.

V gene,CDR3 protein
TRBV15,CATSRDRPGTRFF
TRBV7-2,CASSKRTSGNAQYF
TRBV12-3/TRBV12-4,CASSLGGLSYGYTF
TRBV29-1,CSARDFSYEQYF
TRBV7-3,CASSLSIYADTQYF
TRBV11-2,CASSRGLGGDTQYF
TRBV12-3/TRBV12-4,CASSNIGGAGEKLFF
TRBV6-5,CASSIRRGNTIYF
TRBV7-2,CASRGDRGQTQYF
TRBV5-1,CASSFSNEQFF
TRBV9,CTSSPTTGGEQFF
TRBV7-3,CASSLGGPRLNEQFF
TRBV20-1,CSARGPGVGADTQYF
TRBV12-3/TRBV12-4,CASSLGGRGVRSYEQYF
TRBV28,CASRKLAGGLSEQFF
TRBV7-8,CASRSGAGVGETQYF
TRBV7-2,CASSLVVGGLAKNIQYF
TRBV5-1,CASSPGLAGAKVDEQFF
TRBV15,CATRDPRTDSYEQYF
TRBV12-3/TRBV12-4,CASSFLGLTTEAFF
TRBV20-1,CSARGTGGYEQYF